In this sample, the clone carrying this T cell receptor (beta chain) turned up a few times. This entry is derived from a study of blood T cell repertoires in COVID-19. Turning to the study itself: Both acute and convalescent COVID-19 samples were obtained from the United States, Italy and Spain. Nucleic acid was either cDNA or gDNA, and it came from T cells, B-cell-depleted T cells, or PBMCs.

Trimming shortened V by 5 bases and J by 3 bases, and 8 bases separated the two germline ends. CDR1 is SGHTA, CDR2 FQGNSA, per germline. CDR3 length: 13 residues. Methods used by the authors: How many nucleated cells were present was estimated from reference gene primer amplification. Repertoires were generated with immunoSEQ multiplex PCR, while TCRdb's copy carries only in-frame clones and drops some. V and J calls and clone size are given by that table; D and trimming were obtained from the DNA. The sample consists of roughly 94,000 clones, approximately 80% of them appearing once. The origin of this receptor is a man in his fifties or sixties with acute or convalescent COVID-19. Sequencing was carried out using peripheral blood. The rearrangement uses TRBV7-2 and TRBJ1-5; weak D call: TRBD1 (5 bases). The CDR3 DNA reads as TGTGCCAGCAGCGACAGAATCAATCAGCCCCAGCATTTT. This codes for CASSDRINQPQHF.